The 15 T cell receptor beta chains given below trace back to one sample, sequenced in a study of Graves' ophthalmopathy and Graves' hyperthyroidism. RNA transcripts provided the template for amplifying TCR beta CDR3 regions. RT-PCR was first run with HTBI primers, then multiplex PCR in a second round. TCRdb itself ran the multiplex PCR reads through MiXCR, one entry per CDR3 protein. The sample contains fewer than 600,000 distinct CDR3 sequences, roughly an eighth of which appear only once. Sequencing input: blood. The receptors stem from a woman between 25 and 40 years old with Graves' ophthalmopathy.

The chain combines TRBV30 with TRBJ1-3; tentative D call: TRBD1 (6 bases). Germline V gene lookup returns CDR1 GTSNPN and CDR2 SVGIG (reference sequence). Trimming stripped 4 bases from V and 0 bases from J, with 10 bases between. CDR3 size: 14 residues. The CDR3 DNA is TGTGCCTGGAAGACAGGACCCTCTGGAAACACCATATATTTT. Its protein is CAWKTGPSGNTIYF.

This clonotype was detected many times. The chain employs TRBV11-2 and TRBJ2-4; D is unclear. V lost 4 bases to trimming and J lost 10 bases, with 8 bases between them. Germline V gives CDR1 SGHAT, CDR2 FQNNGV. This CDR3 comprises 11 residues. The CDR3 loop is CASSSGFIQYF. CDR3 sequence (DNA): TGTGCCAGCAGCTCCGGCTTTATTCAGTACTTC. Full variable domain (remainder filled in from reference TRBV11-2 and TRBJ2-4): EAGVAQSPRYKIIEKRQSVAFWCNPISGHATLYWYQQILGQGPKLLIQFQNNGVVDDSQLPKDRFSAERLKGVDSTLKIQPAKLEDSAVYLCASSSGFIQYFGAGTRLSVL.

This clonotype has at least ten counts. This rearrangement joins TRBV7-6 to TRBJ2-7; TRBD2 matches at 11 bases. The germline gives CDR1 SGHVS, CDR2 FNYEAQ. Trimming removed 5 bases from V and 4 bases from J; junction bases left unmatched: 7. The CDR3 is made up of 15 amino acids. CDR3 bases: TGTGCCAGCAGCCACCGACTAGCGGGGATTTACGAGCAGTACTTC. Translation gives CASSHRLAGIYEQYF.

This clonotype was found many times. V usage is TRBV4-1 and J usage is TRBJ2-5; D ambiguous. Per germline, CDR1 MGHRA and CDR2 YSYEKL. V lost 1 base to trimming and J lost 1 base, with 13 bases between them. This CDR3 region has 16 residues. The CDR3 DNA reads as TGCGCCAGCAGCCAAGTTGTTGTGAGCTCCCAAGAGACCCAGTACTTC. This gives the protein CASSQVVVSSQETQYF.

This clonotype came up a few times. The chain joins TRBV30 to TRBJ2-7; the D gene is possibly TRBD2 (5 bases). With 0 bases removed from V and 7 bases from J, the gap between germline ends came to 10 bases. Germline values: CDR1 GTSNPN, CDR2 SVGIG (reference sequence). The CDR3 contains 12 residues. CDR3 loop: CAWSVGGWEQYF. The CDR3 DNA sequence: TGTGCCTGGAGTGTAGGAGGATGGGAGCAGTACTTC. Together with reference TRBV30 and TRBJ2-7, the CDR3 gives the full variable domain: SQTIHQWPATLVQPVGSPLSLECTVEGTSNPNLYWYRQAAGRGLQLLFYSVGIGQISSEVPQNLSASRPQDRQFILSSKKLLLSDSGFYLCAWSVGGWEQYFGPGTRLTVT.

This clonotype was seen at least ten times. The V gene is TRBV28, the J gene TRBJ1-6; D is undetermined. This CDR3 is 16 amino acids long. Trimming removed 2 bases from V and 5 bases from J, with 13 bases in between. Germline-derived CDR1 and CDR2 are MDHEN and SYDVKM. In DNA form, the CDR3 reads TGTGCCAGCAGTTTAATGTGGGGTCTAAATAATTCACCCCTCCACTTT. Its translation is CASSLMWGLNNSPLHF.

This clonotype has ten or more counts. This chain links TRBV5-1 with TRBJ1-1, with no clear D. The germline gives CDR1 SGHRS, CDR2 YFSETQ. Trimming cost V 3 bases and J 0 bases, with 9 bases left between them. The CDR3 length is 14 residues. The CDR3 nucleotides are TGCGCCAGCAGCTGGGAAGGGATGAACACTGAAGCTTTCTTT. This gives the protein CASSWEGMNTEAFF.

This clonotype has a count of ten or more. This chain uses TRBV6-1 with TRBJ1-5; D not certain. The CDR3 length is 14 residues. Trimming stripped 1 base from V and 0 bases from J, with 4 bases between. Germline loops: CDR1 MNHNS, CDR2 SASEGT. CDR3 loop: CASSEVYSNQPQHF. The CDR3, as DNA: TGTGCCAGCAGTGAAGTGTATAGCAATCAGCCCCAGCATTTT.

This clonotype was seen at least ten times. The chain links TRBV28 to TRBJ2-2; D unresolved. CDR3 length equals 15 residues. Trimming took off 4 bases at V and 0 bases at J, with 9 bases between the two ends. The germline CDR1 and CDR2 sequences are MDHEN and SYDVKM. The CDR3 region is CASSSGYTNTGELFF. The DNA of the CDR3 is TGTGCCAGCAGTTCAGGCTACACGAACACCGGGGAGCTGTTTTTT.

This clonotype was recorded at least ten times. The chain combines TRBV28 with TRBJ1-5; D perhaps matches TRBD1 (5 bases). Trimming stripped 10 bases from V and 5 bases from J, with 18 bases between. This CDR3 has 14 amino acids. Germline lookup yields CDR1 MDHEN and CDR2 SYDVKM. CDR3 nucleotides: TGTGCCACCAACTTGGAACAGGAGGATCAGCCCCAGCATTTT. Its protein is CATNLEQEDQPQHF.

This clonotype was picked up many times. The J gene is TRBJ2-7, the V gene TRBV6-5; D not resolved. Trimming took off 3 bases at V and 3 bases at J, with 9 bases between the two ends. CDR1 is MNHEY, CDR2 SVGAGI, per germline. The CDR3 length is 13 residues. In DNA, the CDR3 is TGTGCCAGCAGTTATTTGGACGGCTACGAGCAGTACTTC. This encodes CASSYLDGYEQYF.

The sample holds many counts of this clonotype. V is TRBV19 and J is TRBJ1-1; TRBD1 matches 7 bases. The CDR3 runs 13 residues. V lost 2 bases to trimming and J lost 10 bases; unmatched junction nucleotides: 7. Germline loops: CDR1 LNHDA, CDR2 SQIVND (reference sequence). As DNA, the CDR3 is TGTGCCAGTAGTATACCCGGGACAGCTGGAGCTTTCTTT. Its protein product is CASSIPGTAGAFF.

This clonotype was seen many times. The chain is built from TRBV7-9 and TRBJ2-7, with 7 positions matching TRBD2. V lost 2 bases and J lost 5; bases outside the gene matches: 9. Germline CDR1 SEHNR, CDR2 FQNEAQ (reference sequence). The CDR3 runs to 15 residues. DNA for the CDR3: TGTGCCAGCAGCTTAACGCTAGCGGCTTCCCACGAGCAGTACTTC. Protein product: CASSLTLAASHEQYF.

This clonotype was recorded many times. For the CDR3, the DNA is TGTGCCAGCACCCCTGGGAGGCTAGCCCTCTCCTACGAGCAGTACTTC. Translating it yields CASTPGRLALSYEQYF. V is TRBV6-5 and J is TRBJ2-7, with a possible D match to TRBD2 (6 bases). CDR1 and CDR2 (germline): MNHEY, SVGAGI. Trimming stripped 7 bases from V and 0 bases from J, with 19 bases between. The CDR3 totals 16 residues.

Ten or more counts support this clonotype. The V call is TRBV6-1, the J call TRBJ2-7; 8 nucleotides agree with TRBD1. Germline CDR1 reads MNHNS; CDR2 reads SASEGT. Trimming cost V 2 bases and J 3 bases; bases outside gene matches: 9. The CDR3 loop spans 16 amino acids. DNA of the CDR3: TGTGCCAGCAGTGAACTGGACAGGGTAAATTTCTACGAGCAGTACTTC. Translating it yields CASSELDRVNFYEQYF.